Listed below are T cell receptor beta chains from one sample, sequenced in a study of monozygotic twins with inflammatory bowel disease. Following a re-call of the 5' RACE reads, TCRdb has one entry per CDR3 protein and lacks DNA. In total, the table holds over 110,000 distinct CDR3 sequences. The specimen sequenced was blood. These receptors originate from a human donor with ulcerative colitis or Crohn's disease, or a healthy co-twin of an affected twin (not recorded which). Both conserved end residues are part of each CDR3.

j_gene: TRBJ1-5; v_gene: TRBV4-1; CDR3aa: CASSAGTGGSQPQHF
j_gene: TRBJ2-3; v_gene: TRBV6-5; CDR3aa: CASSYRELYTDTQYF
j_gene: TRBJ1-1; v_gene: TRBV12-3/TRBV12-4; CDR3aa: CASSWDLNTEAFF
j_gene: TRBJ1-1; v_gene: TRBV15; CDR3aa: CATSAPLTEAFF
j_gene: TRBJ2-3; v_gene: TRBV20-1; CDR3aa: CSARLGFEAGGTDTQYF
j_gene: TRBJ1-2; v_gene: TRBV12-3/TRBV12-4; CDR3aa: CASIPTGALYGYTF
j_gene: TRBJ2-5; v_gene: TRBV7-3; CDR3aa: CASSLTLEGRETQYF
j_gene: TRBJ2-7; v_gene: TRBV5-4; CDR3aa: CASSPNTGPLGEQYF
j_gene: TRBJ1-1; v_gene: TRBV6-5; CDR3aa: CASRSGQGYTEAFF
j_gene: TRBJ2-3; v_gene: TRBV7-7; CDR3aa: CASSLGQGTTDTQYF
j_gene: TRBJ1-1; v_gene: TRBV21-1; CDR3aa: CASSKAPEKVTYTEAFF
j_gene: TRBJ2-3; v_gene: TRBV20-1; CDR3aa: CSAPSQGNTDTQYF
j_gene: TRBJ1-6; v_gene: TRBV20-1; CDR3aa: CSASSGNSPLHF
j_gene: TRBJ1-4; v_gene: TRBV5-1; CDR3aa: CASSLVEVTTNEKLFF
j_gene: TRBJ2-7; v_gene: TRBV20-1; CDR3aa: CSERAPRTGNYEQYF
j_gene: TRBJ2-1; v_gene: TRBV12-3/TRBV12-4; CDR3aa: CASSRGGQNNEQFF
j_gene: TRBJ2-5; v_gene: TRBV5-4; CDR3aa: CASSFAGGETQYF
j_gene: TRBJ2-3; v_gene: TRBV7-2; CDR3aa: CASSSQAILADF
j_gene: TRBJ2-5; v_gene: TRBV27; CDR3aa: CASSKRPSLGETQYF
j_gene: TRBJ2-3; v_gene: TRBV11-2; CDR3aa: CASSLVIGLAGDTDTQYF
j_gene: TRBJ2-7; v_gene: TRBV12-3/TRBV12-4; CDR3aa: CASSLALGQPYEQYF